The entry below describes one T cell receptor beta chain. This table comes from immunoSEQ multiplex PCR, and its TCRdb copy is limited to in-frame clones, with some not included. The sample consists of about 40,000 clones, approximately 91% of them appearing once. CDR3 length: 13 amino acids. CDR1 and CDR2 (germline): SNHLY, FYNNEI. The J segment lost 3 bases and the V segment lost 3 bases, leaving 2 bases of the junction unmatched. This entry comes from a study of blood T cell repertoires in COVID-19. Study as a whole: Acute-phase and convalescent COVID-19 samples originated in the United States, Italy and Spain. Sample material is recorded as cDNA or gDNA derived from T cells, B-cell-depleted T cells, or PBMCs.

This chain links TRBV2 with TRBJ2-7; TRBD1 matches 7 bases. The sequencing input was peripheral blood. The clonotype comes from a woman aged 25 to 39 in a cohort sampled during active COVID-19. CDR3 loop: CASSDTGDYEQYF. The CDR3 DNA reads TGTGCCAGCAGTGATACAGGGGACTACGAGCAGTACTTC. Variable domain in full (rest from reference TRBV2 and TRBJ2-7): EPEVTQTPSHQVTQMGQEVILRCVPISNHLYFYWYRQILGQKVEFLVSFYNNEISEKSEIFDDQFSVERPDGSNFTLKIRSTKLEDSAMYFCASSDTGDYEQYFGPGTRLTVT.